The T cell receptor (beta chain) described here comes from a study of CD8 T cells in ankylosing spondylitis. The CDR3 runs to 15 residues. Germline-derived CDR1 and CDR2 are MNHEY and SVGEGT. Trimming pared 2 bases from V and 0 bases from J, leaving 10 bases between. Quantitative 5'-RACE with molecular barcodes was used to make the TCR beta libraries. TCRdb analysed the 5' RACE reads with MiXCR anew, one entry per CDR3 protein. This sample has hundreds of thousands of distinct CDR3 sequences, with 12% found just once. General study results and limits: Apparently characteristic of ankylosing spondylitis blood was a TCR beta motif (under ten highly homologous variants).

For this clonotype: The antigen is not known.

The sequence was collected from a male donor with ankylosing spondylitis. Input material: blood, either unsorted or a sorted T cell fraction (not recorded which). The V call is TRBV6-2 or TRBV6-3, the J call TRBJ1-2; the D gene is possibly TRBD1 (5 bases). The DNA for the CDR3 is TGTGCCAGCAGTTACGGGGACCGAGCTAACTATGGCTACACCTTC. Translation gives CASSYGDRANYGYTF.